These 24 T cell receptor beta chains share one sample of origin, sequenced in a study of T cell responses to AZD1222 COVID-19 vaccine. The table came from immunoSEQ multiplex PCR; TCRdb's copy has only in-frame clones and leaves some out. Of some 170,000 clones listed, less than 90% are singletons. The sequenced sample was peripheral blood, obtained on day 0 of AZD1222 vaccination. The receptors here all came from an adult in good health.

The chain combines TRBV6-5 with TRBJ1-6; 9 bases are shared with TRBD1. Germline-derived CDR1 and CDR2 are MNHEY and SVGAGI. Trimming took 5 bases from V and 4 from J; bases not matched to a gene: 3. The CDR3 consists of 15 residues. CDR3 residues: CASSTDRGYNSPLHF. In nucleotides, the CDR3 is TGTGCCAGCAGTACGGACAGGGGTTATAATTCACCCCTCCACTTT.

The gene calls are TRBV7-9 and TRBJ1-1; TRBD1 aligns across 7 bases. J lost 0 bases, V lost 0 bases, and 10 bases had no gene match. The germline CDR1 and CDR2 sequences are SEHNR and FQNEAQ (reference sequence). The CDR3 loop spans 18 amino acids. CDR3 nucleotides: TGTGCCAGCAGCTTAGCGAAAGGACAGGTTGTTTTGAACACTGAAGCTTTCTTT. It codes for CASSLAKGQVVLNTEAFF.

The chain recombines TRBV28 with TRBJ1-5; D is undetermined. The germline gives CDR1 MDHEN, CDR2 SYDVKM. Trimming removed 7 bases from V and 2 bases from J, with 9 bases in between. The CDR3 runs 13 residues. The CDR3 here is CASTGKRNQPQHF. For the CDR3, the DNA is TGTGCCAGCACTGGGAAACGCAATCAGCCCCAGCATTTT.

This clone was seen only once. The chain couples TRBV6-4 to TRBJ2-3, with 8 bases matching TRBD2. The CDR3 is made up of 14 amino acids. The junction had 4 bases not matched to a gene; V was cut back by 6 bases and J by 2 bases. The germline gives CDR1 MRHNA, CDR2 SNTAGT. The CDR3 sequence: CASSQREFTDTQYF. The CDR3 DNA reads TGTGCCAGCAGCCAGCGGGAGTTCACAGATACGCAGTATTTT.

The chain is built from TRBV7-9 and TRBJ2-7; 11 bases line up with TRBD2. V shed 5 bases and J 6 bases; nucleotides not matched to a gene: 3. Germline V CDR1 and CDR2: SEHNR, FQNEAQ (reference sequence). The CDR3 is 13 amino acids. The CDR3 is CASSPGLAAEQYF. CDR3 bases: TGTGCCAGCAGCCCGGGACTAGCGGCCGAGCAGTACTTC.

The V call is TRBV10-3, the J call TRBJ2-1; 7 nucleotides match TRBD2. The CDR3 is 16 amino acids. V dropped 2 bases and J dropped 4; count of bases not matched to a gene: 8. CDR1 is ENHRY and CDR2 is SYGVKD in the germline V gene. As DNA, the CDR3 is TGTGCCATCAGTGAGAAGGGTGCGGGAGTTTACAATGAGCAGTTCTTC. Translating gives CAISEKGAGVYNEQFF.

The V and J genes are TRBV28 and TRBJ1-2; 9 nucleotides match TRBD1. The CDR3 covers 15 residues. The V gene's germline CDR1 is MDHEN and CDR2 SYDVKM. The V segment lost 4 bases and the J segment 6 bases; nucleotides outside the gene matches: 9. CDR3 DNA: TGTGCCAGCAGTTCCCCCGCCGGGACAGGGAATGGCTACACCTTC. Translated: CASSSPAGTGNGYTF.

J is TRBJ1-6 and V is TRBV6-5; unclear D gene. The V end was cut by 7 bases, the J end by 7 bases, with 14 bases between. The germline gives CDR1 MNHEY, CDR2 SVGAGI. CDR3 length: 14 amino acids. In nucleotides, the CDR3 is TGTGCCAGCAATAAGGACGGAACCAATTCACCCCTCCACTTT. Translating it yields CASNKDGTNSPLHF.

In its sample, this clone was seen once. The genes are TRBV3-1 (or the pseudogene TRBV3-2) and TRBJ1-1, with unresolved D. V dropped 1 base and J dropped 0 bases, with 9 bases sitting between them. The germline gives CDR1 LGHDT, CDR2 YNNKEL (reference sequence). The CDR3 loop spans 15 amino acids. The CDR3 DNA follows: TGTGCCAGCAGCCAAGCGACGGGTATGAACACTGAAGCTTTCTTT. This codes for CASSQATGMNTEAFF.

The chain has TRBV10-2 and TRBJ1-1; no definite D call. This CDR3 comprises 13 residues. Per germline, CDR1 WSHSY and CDR2 SAAADI. V dropped 3 bases and J dropped 4 bases, with 9 bases sitting between them. The DNA for the CDR3 is TGCGCCAGCAGTGATTTTGGAGCCACTGAAGCTTTCTTT. Protein product: CASSDFGATEAFF.

The chain carries TRBV7-3 and TRBJ2-6; no clear D. The CDR3 extends over 15 amino acids. The V end lost 2 bases, the J end lost 0 bases, and 5 bases lay between the germline ends. CDR1 is SGHTA, CDR2 FQGTGA, per germline. The CDR3 DNA reads TGTGCCAGCAGCTTAGATGGCTCTGGGGCCAACGTCCTGACTTTC. Translating it yields CASSLDGSGANVLTF. Full variable domain (outside the CDR3, taken from reference TRBV7-3 and TRBJ2-6): GAGVSQTPSNKVTEKGKYVELRCDPISGHTALYWYRQSLGQGPEFLIYFQGTGAADDSGLPNDRFFAVRPEGSVSTLKIQRTERGDSAVYLCASSLDGSGANVLTFGAGSRLTVL.

CDR3 sequence (DNA): TGTGCCAGCAGTACCGCGTCTCAGGGTGAAAAACTGTTTTTT. Residues: CASSTASQGEKLFF. The V call is TRBV7-9, the J call TRBJ1-4; TRBD1 might be the D (5 bases). This CDR3 is built from 14 residues. With 6 bases removed from V and 7 bases from J, the gap between germline ends came to 15 bases. The germline CDR1 and CDR2 sequences are SEHNR and FQNEAQ (reference sequence).

This chain joins TRBV6-5 and TRBJ1-2, with D tentatively TRBD1 (5 bases). The CDR3 loop spans 13 amino acids. The germline V gene encodes CDR1 MNHEY and CDR2 SVGAGI. Trimming left V 5 bases short and J 3 bases short, with 10 bases between. In DNA form, the CDR3 reads TGTGCCAGCAGTCCCGGGGGAGACTATGGCTACACCTTC. It is translated as CASSPGGDYGYTF.

The chain uses TRBV19 and TRBJ1-6; unclear D gene. From germline, CDR1 is LNHDA and CDR2 SQIVND (reference sequence). The CDR3 length is 12 residues. V dropped 7 bases and J dropped 9 bases, with 10 bases sitting between them. The CDR3 spells CASIWVSSPLHF. CDR3 nucleotide sequence: TGTGCCAGTATCTGGGTGTCTTCACCCCTCCACTTT.

This sequence joins TRBV12-5 and TRBJ1-1; 8 bases are shared with TRBD1. Germline trimming cut 9 bases from V and 6 bases from J; bases unmatched to any gene: 9. The CDR3 contains 13 residues. Germline V gene sequence: CDR1 LGHNT, CDR2 FRNRAP. Written as DNA, the CDR3 is TGTGCTAGCCAGGGGGCCGAGAGGGCTGAAGCTTTCTTT. It specifies CASQGAERAEAFF.

The chain couples TRBV7-8 to TRBJ1-4; TRBD1 agrees at 9 bases. This CDR3 is built from 14 residues. J gave up 13 bases and V 5 bases, and 11 bases lay outside the gene matches. Germline V gene sequence: CDR1 SGHVS, CDR2 FQNEAQ. DNA for the CDR3: TGTGCCAGCAGCAGAGGGACAGGGTGGATATCACTGTTTTTT. Encoded protein: CASSRGTGWISLFF.

The chain couples TRBV6-4 to TRBJ2-2; D uncertain. V lost 2 bases, J lost 6 bases, and 7 bases lay in between. In germline, CDR1 is MRHNA, CDR2 SNTAGT. CDR3 length equals 13 residues. In DNA, the CDR3 is TGTGCCAGCAGTGACCAGCACCCCGGGGAGCTGTTTTTT. It encodes CASSDQHPGELFF.

Here the CDR3 reads CASSPSPEPEEPQHF. The CDR3 DNA reads TGTGCCAGCAGCCCCTCCCCCGAACCCGAGGAGCCCCAGCATTTT. The rearrangement joins TRBV9 to TRBJ1-5; D is uncertain. The V and J ends lost 4 bases and 8 bases respectively, with 19 bases between them. The CDR3 runs to 15 residues. Looked up from germline, CDR1 is SGDLS and CDR2 is YYNGEE.

J is TRBJ1-2 and V is TRBV6-5, with 8 bases matching TRBD1. This CDR3 is built from 13 residues. Germline CDR1 and CDR2: MNHEY and SVGAGI. V shed 10 bases and J 4 bases; nucleotides not matched to a gene: 8. CDR3 in amino acids: CATTTGASYGYTF. CDR3 in DNA: TGTGCCACCACGACAGGGGCATCCTATGGCTACACCTTC.

This chain links TRBV6-4 with TRBJ1-2, with D tentatively TRBD1 (6 bases). This CDR3 contains 15 residues. The germline gives CDR1 MRHNA, CDR2 SNTAGT. The germline V and J ends were trimmed by 4 bases and 6 bases, with 18 bases remaining between them. The CDR3: CASSAAGERNDGYTF. In DNA form, the CDR3 reads TGTGCCAGCAGTGCGGCAGGGGAGAGGAATGATGGCTACACCTTC.

This chain joins TRBV7-3 and TRBJ1-6; D gene ambiguous. Between the trimmed V and J ends, which lost 1 base and 5 bases, there was a span of 3 bases. Looked up from germline, CDR1 is SGHTA and CDR2 is FQGTGA. This CDR3 has 13 amino acids. The CDR3 DNA sequence: TGTGCCAGCAGCTTAAAAAATAATTCACCCCTCCACTTT. Protein sequence: CASSLKNNSPLHF.

The sample holds one count of this clone. The CDR3 here is CASSSTRNSPLHF. For the CDR3, the DNA is TGTGCCAGCAGCTCCACCCGGAATTCACCCCTCCACTTT. The chain employs TRBV5-6 and TRBJ1-6, with D unclear. CDR1 and CDR2 (germline): SGHDT, YYEEEE. Trimming pared 3 bases from V and 7 bases from J, leaving 8 bases between. This CDR3 region has 13 residues.

The rearrangement uses TRBV28 and TRBJ1-2, with unresolved D. The CDR3 spans 14 residues. Trimming removed 3 bases at V and 2 bases at J, with 10 bases between. Germline V CDR1 and CDR2: MDHEN, SYDVKM. For the CDR3, the DNA is TGTGCCAGCAGTTTTCGGGCCCGGAACTATGGCTACACCTTC. Its translation is CASSFRARNYGYTF.

This rearrangement joins TRBV6-5 to TRBJ1-1, with 7 positions matching TRBD1. The CDR3 is 13 amino acids. Germline V lookup: CDR1 MNHEY, CDR2 SVGAGI. Germline trimming cut 4 bases from V and 7 bases from J; bases unmatched to any gene: 6. The chain's CDR3 is CASSSRTGSEAFF. CDR3 bases: TGTGCCAGCAGTTCCCGGACAGGAAGTGAAGCTTTCTTT.